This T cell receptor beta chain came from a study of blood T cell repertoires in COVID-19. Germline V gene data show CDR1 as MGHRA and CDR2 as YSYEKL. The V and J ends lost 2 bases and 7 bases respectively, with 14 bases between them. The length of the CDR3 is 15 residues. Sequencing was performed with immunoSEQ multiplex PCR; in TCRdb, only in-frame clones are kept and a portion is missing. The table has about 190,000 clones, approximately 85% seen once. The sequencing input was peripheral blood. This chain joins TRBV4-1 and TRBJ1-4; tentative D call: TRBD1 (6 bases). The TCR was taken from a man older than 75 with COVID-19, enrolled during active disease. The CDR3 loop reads CASSQSTGLSEKLFF. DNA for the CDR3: TGCGCCAGCAGCCAATCAACAGGGCTGAGTGAAAAACTGTTTTTT.